Listed here is a single T cell receptor (beta chain). The CDR3 length is 14 residues. The ends were cut back, 2 bases at V and 4 bases at J, with 12 bases in the middle. Germline values: CDR1 MNHNY, CDR2 SVGAGI (reference sequence). Profiling relied on immunoSEQ multiplex PCR, and the TCRdb table lists in-frame clones only, not all of them. The table shows 70,000 to 85,000 clones, with about 91% occurring only once. These data originate in a study of blood T cell repertoires in COVID-19. The chain couples TRBV6-6 to TRBJ2-7; TRBD1 might be the D (6 bases). The receptor comes from a woman between 55 and 75 years old with active COVID-19. Sequenced: peripheral blood. The CDR3 here is CASSYRDNTYEQYF. CDR3 coding DNA: TGTGCCAGCAGTTACCGGGACAACACTTACGAGCAGTACTTC.